A single sample gave rise to the 20 T cell receptor beta chains below, sequenced in a study of radiation and T cells in renal cell carcinoma. Time point in this sample: baseline pretreatment blood. Treatment: 15 Gy SBRT to primary tumor, nephrectomy 4 weeks later. Repertoires were generated with immunoSEQ multiplex PCR, while TCRdb's copy carries only in-frame clones and drops some. The sample has 100,000 to 150,000 clones, about four fifths seen once. The sequenced sample was blood, obtained from a patient whose treatment included radiotherapy and nephrectomy. The receptors shown here come from a woman aged 55-70 years with renal cell carcinoma.

This clone was counted a few times. V usage is TRBV9 and J usage is TRBJ2-7; 8 bases map to TRBD2. This CDR3 is 14 amino acids long. After removal of 4 bases from V and 4 bases from J, the junction contained 7 bases not matched to a gene. Germline V lookup: CDR1 SGDLS, CDR2 YYNGEE. This chain's CDR3 is CASSPAGGAYEQYF. The CDR3 DNA is TGTGCCAGCAGCCCGGCCGGGGGGGCGTACGAGCAGTACTTC.

This chain uses TRBV6-5 with TRBJ2-3; D uncertain. In germline, CDR1 is MNHEY, CDR2 SVGAGI. The CDR3 is 15 residues long. V was shortened by 0 bases and J by 1 base, with 8 bases between the two germline ends. CDR3 in DNA: TGTGCCAGCAGTTACTCTGGGCAGGGCACAGATACGCAGTATTTT. Its translation: CASSYSGQGTDTQYF.

The J gene is TRBJ1-4, the V gene TRBV28, with a tentative D call TRBD1 (6 bases). Between the trimmed V and J ends, which lost 6 bases and 4 bases, there was a span of 15 bases. The V gene's germline CDR1 is MDHEN and CDR2 SYDVKM. The CDR3 spans 15 residues. Written as DNA, the CDR3 is TGTGCCAGCAGCCGCCGGGACACCTATAATGAAAAACTGTTTTTT. Amino acid sequence: CASSRRDTYNEKLFF. The full variable domain, rest sourced from reference TRBV28 and TRBJ1-4, is DVKVTQSSRYLVKRTGEKVFLECVQDMDHENMFWYRQDPGLGLRLIYFSYDVKMKEKGDIPEGYSVSREKKERFSLILESASTNQTSMYLCASSRRDTYNEKLFFGSGTQLSVL.

The chain uses TRBV27 and TRBJ1-4, with D perhaps TRBD1 (5 bases). Germline CDR1 and CDR2: MNHEY and SMNVEV (reference sequence). The CDR3 runs 15 residues. V was trimmed by 5 bases and J by 8 bases, leaving 18 bases between them. CDR3: CASSLRGGKVEKLFF. The CDR3 nucleotides are TGTGCCAGCAGTCTAAGGGGTGGGAAAGTGGAAAAACTGTTTTTT. Filled out from reference TRBV27 and TRBJ1-4, the complete variable domain reads EAQVTQNPRYLITVTGKKLTVTCSQNMNHEYMSWYRQDPGLGLRQIYYSMNVEVTDKGDVPEGYKVSRKEKRNFPLILESPSPNQTSLYFCASSLRGGKVEKLFFGSGTQLSVL.

The rearrangement uses TRBV28 and TRBJ2-2, with TRBD2 matching over 10 bases. Germline trimming cut 6 bases from V and 5 bases from J; bases unmatched to any gene: 3. CDR3 size: 14 residues. Germline values: CDR1 MDHEN, CDR2 SYDVKM. The CDR3 coding sequence is TGTGCCAGCAGCAGAGCGGGAGGGACCGGGGAGCTGTTTTTT. It yields the protein CASSRAGGTGELFF.

V and J are TRBV10-3 and TRBJ1-1, with D perhaps TRBD1 (5 bases). Germline CDR1 ENHRY, CDR2 SYGVKD. V was pared by 3 bases and J by 8 bases, with 22 bases between. The CDR3 is 16 residues long. The CDR3 reads CAISDSGLPRHGEAFF. The CDR3 nucleotides read TGTGCCATCAGTGACTCAGGGTTGCCCCGACATGGAGAAGCTTTCTTT.

The chain is built from TRBV6-6 and TRBJ2-7, with 7 bases aligning to TRBD2. V lost 6 bases, J lost 3 bases, and 11 bases stayed unmatched. The CDR3 covers 15 residues. Germline values: CDR1 MNHNY, CDR2 SVGAGI (reference sequence). As DNA, the CDR3 is TGTGCCAGCAGCCCCGTTTCGAGCGGGGACTACGAGCAGTACTTC. Residues: CASSPVSSGDYEQYF.

V is TRBV7-8 and J is TRBJ1-1; perhaps TRBD1 as D (6 bases). The germline V gene encodes CDR1 SGHVS and CDR2 FQNEAQ. With 3 bases removed from V and 1 base from J, the gap between germline ends came to 12 bases. The CDR3 covers 15 residues. In DNA form, the CDR3 reads TGTGCCAGCAGCTTGCCCGGACAGCGGAACACTGAAGCTTTCTTT. Translated: CASSLPGQRNTEAFF. Looking up the rest from reference TRBV7-8 and TRBJ1-1 gives the full variable domain: GAGVSQSPRYKVAKRGQDVALRCDPISGHVSLFWYQQALGQGPEFLTYFQNEAQLDKSGLPSDRFFAERPEGSVSTLKIQRTQQEDSAVYLCASSLPGQRNTEAFFGQGTRLTVV.

This clone has only one observation. In nucleotides, the CDR3 is TGTGCCAGCAGCAATGGGCGCGCTACAGATACGCAGTATTTT. Translation: CASSNGRATDTQYF. The chain is built from TRBV21-1 and TRBJ2-3; the DNA was not used to check the table's D call, TRBD1. TRBV21-1 is reported as a pseudogene. The CDR3 sequence is 14 residues long.

V gene TRBV27 combines with J gene TRBJ1-1; no reliable D call. V lost 3 bases, J lost 2 bases, and 10 bases lay in between. This CDR3 region has 14 residues. Germline CDR1 MNHEY, CDR2 SMNVEV (reference sequence). Written as DNA, the CDR3 is TGTGCCAGCAGTTTGAGGGAACCAAACACTGAAGCTTTCTTT. It specifies CASSLREPNTEAFF.

The chain employs TRBV6-6 and TRBJ1-1, with 7 nucleotides matching TRBD1. This CDR3 spans 12 amino acids. The J segment lost 10 bases and the V segment lost 5 bases, leaving 7 bases of the junction unmatched. Germline CDR1 reads MNHNY; CDR2 reads SVGAGI (reference sequence). CDR3 protein: CASSGQDLGAFF. In nucleotides, the CDR3 is TGTGCCAGCAGTGGACAGGATCTAGGAGCTTTCTTT.

V usage is TRBV10-1 and J usage is TRBJ2-3, with 8 bases that match TRBD1. CDR3 length: 16 amino acids. The germline V gene has CDR1 WNHNN and CDR2 SYGVQD (reference sequence). V gave up 2 bases and J gave up 3 bases; unmatched junction bases: 7. CDR3 region: CASSERGRGPTDTQYF. The CDR3 DNA follows: TGCGCCAGCAGTGAGCGTGGCAGGGGGCCAACAGATACGCAGTATTTT.

V usage is TRBV5-1 and J usage is TRBJ2-1; 8 positions agree with TRBD1. Germline V gene lookup returns CDR1 SGHRS and CDR2 YFSETQ. V shed 4 bases, J shed 3 bases, and the junction held 3 bases outside the gene matches. The CDR3 covers 14 residues. This chain's CDR3 is CASSGGQDYNEQFF. CDR3 coding DNA: TGCGCCAGCAGCGGGGGACAGGACTACAATGAGCAGTTCTTC.

This chain connects TRBV7-9 to TRBJ1-1; possibly TRBD1 for D (5 bases). Trimming shortened V by 2 bases and J by 1 base, and 11 bases separated the two germline ends. Germline CDR1 SEHNR, CDR2 FQNEAQ (reference sequence). The CDR3 spans 15 residues. CDR3 sequence (DNA): TGTGCCAGCAGCTTAACGGGACCGCGGAACACTGAAGCTTTCTTT. Encoded protein: CASSLTGPRNTEAFF.

The rearrangement links TRBV2 to TRBJ2-7; 9 bases are shared with TRBD2. V trimming: 10 bases; J trimming: 6 bases; junction bases outside the gene matches: 13. CDR1 SNHLY and CDR2 FYNNEI come from the germline V gene. The CDR3 is 14 amino acids. DNA for the CDR3: TGTGCCACCCTAGAGGCGGGGGGGCCTGGCGAGCAGTACTTC. It encodes CATLEAGGPGEQYF.

This chain links TRBV6-1 with TRBJ2-1; 9 nucleotides align to TRBD1. This CDR3 has 15 amino acids. The V segment lost 6 bases and the J segment 3 bases; nucleotides outside the gene matches: 6. Germline V gene lookup returns CDR1 MNHNS and CDR2 SASEGT. Here the CDR3 reads CASSDDRGIYNEQFF. The CDR3 nucleotides read TGTGCCAGCAGCGACGACAGGGGGATCTACAATGAGCAGTTCTTC.

The chain combines TRBV19 with TRBJ2-2; D is ambiguous. This CDR3 is 14 amino acids long. V dropped 6 bases and J dropped 4 bases, with 12 bases sitting between them. From germline, CDR1 is LNHDA and CDR2 SQIVND (reference sequence). The CDR3 DNA reads TGTGCCAGTAGCTCACAGATGGGCACCGGGGAGCTGTTTTTT. It specifies CASSSQMGTGELFF. The full variable domain, completed using reference TRBV19 and TRBJ2-2, is DGGITQSPKYLFRKEGQNVTLSCEQNLNHDAMYWYRQDPGQGLRLIYYSQIVNDFQKGDIAEGYSVSREKKESFPLTVTSAQKNPTAFYLCASSSQMGTGELFFGEGSRLTVL.

This clone was found a few times. J is TRBJ1-6 and V is TRBV25-1, with D perhaps matching TRBD1 (5 bases). Germline V gives CDR1 MGHDK, CDR2 SYGVNS. There are 15 residues in the CDR3. The germline V and J ends were trimmed by 6 bases and 4 bases, with 13 bases remaining between them. The CDR3 nucleotides read TGTGCCAGCAGGGAGGGGAGCGGTTATAATTCACCCCTCCACTTT. Protein product: CASREGSGYNSPLHF.

The CDR3 is CASTEGPGTDTQYF. The CDR3 nucleotides are TGTGCCAGTACGGAGGGGCCAGGCACAGATACGCAGTATTTT. The chain joins TRBV19 to TRBJ2-3; perhaps TRBD2 as D (6 bases). Per germline, CDR1 LNHDA and CDR2 SQIVND (reference sequence). This CDR3 region has 14 residues. The V gene lost 7 bases and the J gene lost 1 base, with 12 bases spanning the gap. Based on the CDR3 plus reference TRBV19 and TRBJ2-3, the full variable domain is DGGITQSPKYLFRKEGQNVTLSCEQNLNHDAMYWYRQDPGQGLRLIYYSQIVNDFQKGDIAEGYSVSREKKESFPLTVTSAQKNPTAFYLCASTEGPGTDTQYFGPGTRLTVL.

The J gene is TRBJ1-2, the V gene TRBV11-2; D remains ambiguous. With 5 bases removed from V and 7 bases from J, the gap between germline ends came to 11 bases. CDR1 is SGHAT and CDR2 is FQNNGV in the germline V gene. The length of the CDR3 is 12 residues. CDR3 sequence: CASSLESGGYTF. The CDR3, as DNA: TGTGCCAGCAGCCTGGAATCAGGTGGCTACACCTTC.